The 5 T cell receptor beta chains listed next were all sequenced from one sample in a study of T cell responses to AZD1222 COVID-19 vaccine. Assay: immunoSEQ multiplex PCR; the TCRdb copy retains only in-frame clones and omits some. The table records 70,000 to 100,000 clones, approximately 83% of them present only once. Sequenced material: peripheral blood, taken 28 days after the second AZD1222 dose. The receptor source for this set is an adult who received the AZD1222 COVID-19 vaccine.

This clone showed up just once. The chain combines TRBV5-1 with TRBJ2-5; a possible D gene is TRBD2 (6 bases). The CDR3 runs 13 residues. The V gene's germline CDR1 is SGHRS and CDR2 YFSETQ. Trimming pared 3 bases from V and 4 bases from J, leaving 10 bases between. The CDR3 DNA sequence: TGCGCCAGCAGCTCGGGAGTCGGAGAGACCCAGTACTTC. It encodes CASSSGVGETQYF.

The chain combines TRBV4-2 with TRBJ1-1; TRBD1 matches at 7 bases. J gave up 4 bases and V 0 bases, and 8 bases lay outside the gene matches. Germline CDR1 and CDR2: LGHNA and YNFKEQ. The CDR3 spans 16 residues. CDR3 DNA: TGTGCCAGCAGCCAAGAACAGTACAGGGGAGGCACTGAAGCTTTCTTT. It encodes CASSQEQYRGGTEAFF.

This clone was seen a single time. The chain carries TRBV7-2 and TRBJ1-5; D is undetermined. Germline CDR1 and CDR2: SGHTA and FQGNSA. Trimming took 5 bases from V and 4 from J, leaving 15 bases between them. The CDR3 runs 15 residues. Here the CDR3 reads CASSRFIGENQPQHF. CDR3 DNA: TGTGCCAGCAGCCGCTTTATCGGGGAAAATCAGCCCCAGCATTTT. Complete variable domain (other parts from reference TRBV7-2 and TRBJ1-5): GAGVSQSPSNKVTEKGKDVELRCDPISGHTALYWYRQSLGQGLEFLIYFQGNSAPDKSGLPSDRFSAERTGGSVSTLTIQRTQQEDSAVYLCASSRFIGENQPQHFGDGTRLSIL.

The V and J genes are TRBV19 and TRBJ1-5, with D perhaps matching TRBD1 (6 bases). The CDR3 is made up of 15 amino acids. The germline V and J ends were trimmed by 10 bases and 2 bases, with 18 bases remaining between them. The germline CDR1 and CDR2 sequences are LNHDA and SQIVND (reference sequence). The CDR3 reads CANSLARQGNQPQHF. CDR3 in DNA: TGTGCCAACAGCCTTGCGAGACAGGGCAATCAGCCCCAGCATTTT.

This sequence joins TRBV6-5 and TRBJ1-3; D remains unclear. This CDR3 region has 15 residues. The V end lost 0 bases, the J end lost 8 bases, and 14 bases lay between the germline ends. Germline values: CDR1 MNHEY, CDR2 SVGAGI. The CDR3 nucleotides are TGTGCCAGCAGTTACTCTGGAGTCTCGGTTGACACCATATATTTT. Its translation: CASSYSGVSVDTIYF.